The rows below give T cell receptor beta chains drawn from one sample of a study of vaccination effects on CD4 cells after COVID-19. These receptors' antigens are unknown. Sequencing used immunoSEQ multiplex PCR; TCRdb keeps in-frame clones, though not all of them. The data contain 41,000 or so clones, 65% to 80% of them singletons. This specimen consisted of CD4+ T cells from PBMCs cultured with HCoV-NL63 spike peptides, obtained before COVID-19 vaccination. The receptors originated from a human donor who received a COVID-19 vaccine. The CDR3 runs from the conserved cysteine through the conserved F or W. The D gene is left open where the match is weak. Only some rows state a clone size, as once, few, many or a class for expanded clones.

CDR3 DNA: TGTGCCAGCAGTGCCAGACAGGGCGACTATGGCTACACCTTC; CDR3 protein: CASSARQGDYGYTF; V gene: TRBV27; J gene: TRBJ1-2; clone size: .; D gene: TRBD1
CDR3 DNA: TGCGCCAGCAGCTTATGGGGGGATCTGGGCACTGAAGCTTTCTTT; CDR3 protein: CASSLWGDLGTEAFF; V gene: TRBV5-1; J gene: TRBJ1-1; clone size: .; D gene: .
CDR3 DNA: TGTGCCAGCAGCCCGAACCGGGACTATAAACCCGGGGAGCTGTTTTTT; CDR3 protein: CASSPNRDYKPGELFF; V gene: TRBV7-3; J gene: TRBJ2-2; clone size: .; D gene: TRBD2
CDR3 DNA: TGTGCCAGCAGCCTCGACCGGACCACTGAAGCTTTCTTT; CDR3 protein: CASSLDRTTEAFF; V gene: TRBV9; J gene: TRBJ1-1; clone size: .; D gene: .
CDR3 DNA: TGTGCCAGCAGCTTACGGCGGGGAGAGGGTGAAAAACTGTTTTTT; CDR3 protein: CASSLRRGEGEKLFF; V gene: TRBV7-2; J gene: TRBJ1-4; clone size: .; D gene: .
CDR3 DNA: TGCAGCGTTGAAGGACTAGCGGGGGGCTACAATGAGCAGTTCTTC; CDR3 protein: CSVEGLAGGYNEQFF; V gene: TRBV29-1; J gene: TRBJ2-1; clone size: .; D gene: TRBD2
CDR3 DNA: TGCGCCACCCAAGGGGGGGGCCGGCCAGATACGCAGTATTTT; CDR3 protein: CATQGGGRPDTQYF; V gene: TRBV10-2; J gene: TRBJ2-3; clone size: .; D gene: .
CDR3 DNA: TGCGCCAGCTACTCCGGCAGGGGAGGTGAGTGGACCCAGTACTTC; CDR3 protein: CASYSGRGGEWTQYF; V gene: TRBV5-1; J gene: TRBJ2-5; clone size: .; D gene: .
CDR3 DNA: TGCAGTGCTAGTCTGGAGCCAGACGTGGGTGGCTACACCTTC; CDR3 protein: CSASLEPDVGGYTF; V gene: TRBV20-1; J gene: TRBJ1-2; clone size: few; D gene: .
CDR3 DNA: TGTGCCAGCAGTGGGCAGGGGATCAATCAGCCCCAGCATTTT; CDR3 protein: CASSGQGINQPQHF; V gene: TRBV27; J gene: TRBJ1-5; clone size: .; D gene: .
CDR3 DNA: TGTGCCAGCAGCGTAGGGGGGTACAGTTATGAAAAACTGTTTTTT; CDR3 protein: CASSVGGYSYEKLFF; V gene: TRBV9; J gene: TRBJ1-4; clone size: .; D gene: .
CDR3 DNA: TGTGCCAGCAGCTTAGAACAAAACACTGAAGCTTTCTTT; CDR3 protein: CASSLEQNTEAFF; V gene: TRBV7-2; J gene: TRBJ1-1; clone size: .; D gene: .
CDR3 DNA: TGTGCCAGCAGTTTGGTAAGGAATAATTCACCCCTCCACTTT; CDR3 protein: CASSLVRNNSPLHF; V gene: TRBV28; J gene: TRBJ1-6; clone size: .; D gene: .
CDR3 DNA: TGTGCCACCAGCAGAGATTCTTTGGGACTAGCGGGGACCCCGTTC; CDR3 protein: CATSRDSLGLAGTPF; V gene: TRBV15; J gene: TRBJ2-7; clone size: .; D gene: TRBD2
CDR3 DNA: TGCGCCAGCAGCTTGGGGTCAACCCGGGAGACCCAGTACTTC; CDR3 protein: CASSLGSTRETQYF; V gene: TRBV5-1; J gene: TRBJ2-5; clone size: once; D gene: .
CDR3 DNA: TGCGCCAGCAGCTTGTTGGCGAACACCGGGGAGCTGTTTTTT; CDR3 protein: CASSLLANTGELFF; V gene: TRBV5-1; J gene: TRBJ2-2; clone size: .; D gene: .
CDR3 DNA: TGTGCCAGCAGCTTAGCGGGACAGGTAAATCAGCCCCAGCATTTT; CDR3 protein: CASSLAGQVNQPQHF; V gene: TRBV7-2; J gene: TRBJ1-5; clone size: .; D gene: TRBD1
CDR3 DNA: TGTGCCAGCAGTTACTCGGGCGTCTACAATGAGCAGTTCTTC; CDR3 protein: CASSYSGVYNEQFF; V gene: TRBV6-5; J gene: TRBJ2-1; clone size: .; D gene: .
CDR3 DNA: TGTGCCAGCAGTGAAGAGGGGGTAAGACAGCCCCAGCATTTT; CDR3 protein: CASSEEGVRQPQHF; V gene: TRBV2; J gene: TRBJ1-5; clone size: .; D gene: .
CDR3 DNA: TGCGCCAGCAGCTTGGGGGGTTTTAAGGAGACCCAGTACTTC; CDR3 protein: CASSLGGFKETQYF; V gene: TRBV5-1; J gene: TRBJ2-5; clone size: .; D gene: .
CDR3 DNA: TGTGCCAGCAGACCACAGACAGGAATGGGAGACTCACCCCTCCACTTT; CDR3 protein: CASRPQTGMGDSPLHF; V gene: TRBV7-2; J gene: TRBJ1-6; clone size: .; D gene: .
CDR3 DNA: TGTGCCAGCAGCGGAACCGGGACAGCAACTAATGAAAAACTGTTTTTT; CDR3 protein: CASSGTGTATNEKLFF; V gene: TRBV5-8; J gene: TRBJ1-4; clone size: once; D gene: TRBD1
CDR3 DNA: TGTGCCATCAGTGGGGCGGGGGGATCACCCCTCCACTTT; CDR3 protein: CAISGAGGSPLHF; V gene: TRBV10-3; J gene: TRBJ1-6; clone size: once; D gene: .
CDR3 DNA: TGTGCCAGCGGTTCGGCAAGGTTCGGGGGGTCCAATGAGCAGTTCTTC; CDR3 protein: CASGSARFGGSNEQFF; V gene: TRBV6-2/TRBV6-3; J gene: TRBJ2-1; clone size: .; D gene: TRBD2
CDR3 DNA: TGTGCCAGCAGCTTTCGGGGGGACCCGAACACTGAAGCTTTCTTT; CDR3 protein: CASSFRGDPNTEAFF; V gene: TRBV5-8; J gene: TRBJ1-1; clone size: once; D gene: .
CDR3 DNA: TGTGCCAGCAGTGAAGCGTCGGGGTGGAACACTGAAGCTTTCTTT; CDR3 protein: CASSEASGWNTEAFF; V gene: TRBV6-1; J gene: TRBJ1-1; clone size: .; D gene: .
CDR3 DNA: TGTGCCAGCAGTCCCGTATTATTTCGGGAAGCTAATGAAAAACTGTTTTTT; CDR3 protein: CASSPVLFREANEKLFF; V gene: TRBV27; J gene: TRBJ1-4; clone size: .; D gene: .
CDR3 DNA: TGTGCCAGTAGTGGAGGGACAGCTTATAGCACAGATACGCAGTATTTT; CDR3 protein: CASSGGTAYSTDTQYF; V gene: TRBV19; J gene: TRBJ2-3; clone size: once; D gene: .
CDR3 DNA: TGTGCCAGCAGTGAGGGACAGGGGGCCTATGGCTACACCTTC; CDR3 protein: CASSEGQGAYGYTF; V gene: TRBV2; J gene: TRBJ1-2; clone size: few; D gene: TRBD1
CDR3 DNA: TGTGCCAGCAGCCAAGACCTGTCCTCTGGGGCCAACGTCCTGACTTTC; CDR3 protein: CASSQDLSSGANVLTF; V gene: TRBV4-2; J gene: TRBJ2-6; clone size: .; D gene: .
CDR3 DNA: TGTGCCAGCAGCTCCACGTTGGGGGAGACCCAGTACTTC; CDR3 protein: CASSSTLGETQYF; V gene: TRBV11-3; J gene: TRBJ2-5; clone size: .; D gene: .
CDR3 DNA: TGTGCCAGCAGCATAATTTCGGGGGGTACGCAGTATTTT; CDR3 protein: CASSIISGGTQYF; V gene: TRBV7-9; J gene: TRBJ2-3; clone size: .; D gene: TRBD2
CDR3 DNA: TGTGCCAGCAGATTGCGGGGGGAGTACCAAGAGACCCAGTACTTC; CDR3 protein: CASRLRGEYQETQYF; V gene: TRBV5-5; J gene: TRBJ2-5; clone size: .; D gene: TRBD2
CDR3 DNA: TGCGCCAGCAGCCAAGTTCTGGGCTGGGGCTACACCTTC; CDR3 protein: CASSQVLGWGYTF; V gene: TRBV4-3; J gene: TRBJ1-2; clone size: few; D gene: .
CDR3 DNA: TGTGCCAGCAGCTTACAGGGACTAGCGACCCCGCAGTTCTTC; CDR3 protein: CASSLQGLATPQFF; V gene: TRBV7-2; J gene: TRBJ2-1; clone size: .; D gene: TRBD2
CDR3 DNA: TGCAGCGTTGGGGGACAGGGGAAAGGGGAGACCCAGTACTTC; CDR3 protein: CSVGGQGKGETQYF; V gene: TRBV29-1; J gene: TRBJ2-5; clone size: .; D gene: TRBD1
CDR3 DNA: TGTGCCAGCTCACCGCAACCGGGACCGCGGAACACTGAAGCTTTCTTT; CDR3 protein: CASSPQPGPRNTEAFF; V gene: TRBV18; J gene: TRBJ1-1; clone size: once; D gene: .
CDR3 DNA: TGTGCCAGCAGTAAGGTTTCGAGCACCGGGGAGCTGTTTTTT; CDR3 protein: CASSKVSSTGELFF; V gene: TRBV6-2/TRBV6-3; J gene: TRBJ2-2; clone size: .; D gene: .
CDR3 DNA: TGTGCCAGCAGTTACTCGCCAGGGGGCACCTATGGCTACACCTTC; CDR3 protein: CASSYSPGGTYGYTF; V gene: TRBV6-2/TRBV6-3; J gene: TRBJ1-2; clone size: .; D gene: TRBD1
CDR3 DNA: TGTGCCAGCAGCTCCGGGCCAAACACTGAAGCTTTCTTT; CDR3 protein: CASSSGPNTEAFF; V gene: TRBV3-1/TRBV3-2; J gene: TRBJ1-1; clone size: .; D gene: .
CDR3 DNA: TGTGCCAGCAGTTACGGGGGCCTTAATCAGCCCCAGCATTTT; CDR3 protein: CASSYGGLNQPQHF; V gene: TRBV6-2/TRBV6-3; J gene: TRBJ1-5; clone size: .; D gene: .
CDR3 DNA: TGTGCCAGCTCACCACCGGGACAGGGTACGGAAAACATTCAGTACTTC; CDR3 protein: CASSPPGQGTENIQYF; V gene: TRBV18; J gene: TRBJ2-4; clone size: .; D gene: TRBD1
CDR3 DNA: TGTGCCAGCAGTTTATCTACAGGGCCCTATGGCTACACCTTC; CDR3 protein: CASSLSTGPYGYTF; V gene: TRBV27; J gene: TRBJ1-2; clone size: .; D gene: .
CDR3 DNA: TGTGCCAGCAGCCAAGACTCCGTGCGGGGGGGCAAAGACAATGAGCAGTTCTTC; CDR3 protein: CASSQDSVRGGKDNEQFF; V gene: TRBV3-1/TRBV3-2; J gene: TRBJ2-1; clone size: .; D gene: TRBD2
CDR3 DNA: TGTGCCAGCAGCTTCCCCCAGAACAACAATGAGCAGTTCTTC; CDR3 protein: CASSFPQNNNEQFF; V gene: TRBV7-2; J gene: TRBJ2-1; clone size: .; D gene: .
CDR3 DNA: TGCAGCGCCAAACTGACTAGGGTGGGCAATGAGCAGTTCTTC; CDR3 protein: CSAKLTRVGNEQFF; V gene: TRBV29-1; J gene: TRBJ2-1; clone size: .; D gene: .
CDR3 DNA: TGTGCCAGTTCGTGGGGGATACAAGAGACCCAGTACTTC; CDR3 protein: CASSWGIQETQYF; V gene: TRBV6-5; J gene: TRBJ2-5; clone size: .; D gene: .
CDR3 DNA: TGCAGCGTTGGAGACCGGGCGCAGTATTTT; CDR3 protein: CSVGDRAQYF; V gene: TRBV29-1; J gene: TRBJ2-3; clone size: .; D gene: .
CDR3 DNA: TGTGCCAGTAGTATACAGGGACGAGATACGCAGTATTTT; CDR3 protein: CASSIQGRDTQYF; V gene: TRBV19; J gene: TRBJ2-3; clone size: .; D gene: .
CDR3 DNA: TGCAGCGTTGAACAGGGGACAGGGGGAAATCGATATGGCTACACCTTC; CDR3 protein: CSVEQGTGGNRYGYTF; V gene: TRBV29-1; J gene: TRBJ1-2; clone size: .; D gene: TRBD1
CDR3 DNA: TGTGCCACCAGCAGGGCTAACTACAATGAGCAGTTCTTC; CDR3 protein: CATSRANYNEQFF; V gene: TRBV15; J gene: TRBJ2-1; clone size: .; D gene: .
CDR3 DNA: TGTGCCAGTAGTAGGTACTGGGACAGTAATTCACCCCTCCACTTT; CDR3 protein: CASSRYWDSNSPLHF; V gene: TRBV19; J gene: TRBJ1-6; clone size: few; D gene: TRBD1
CDR3 DNA: TGCGCCAGCAGCCATAGGACAGGGACTGGGAATGAGCAGTTCTTC; CDR3 protein: CASSHRTGTGNEQFF; V gene: TRBV4-1; J gene: TRBJ2-1; clone size: .; D gene: TRBD1
CDR3 DNA: TGCGCCAGCAGTCGCAGGAGAGCGAGTAACTATGGCTACACCTTC; CDR3 protein: CASSRRRASNYGYTF; V gene: TRBV23-1; J gene: TRBJ1-2; clone size: once; D gene: .
CDR3 DNA: TGCGCCAGCAGCCAAGATATGGTTACGGGTTCCTCAGGGGACACCATATATTTT; CDR3 protein: CASSQDMVTGSSGDTIYF; V gene: TRBV4-3; J gene: TRBJ1-3; clone size: .; D gene: .